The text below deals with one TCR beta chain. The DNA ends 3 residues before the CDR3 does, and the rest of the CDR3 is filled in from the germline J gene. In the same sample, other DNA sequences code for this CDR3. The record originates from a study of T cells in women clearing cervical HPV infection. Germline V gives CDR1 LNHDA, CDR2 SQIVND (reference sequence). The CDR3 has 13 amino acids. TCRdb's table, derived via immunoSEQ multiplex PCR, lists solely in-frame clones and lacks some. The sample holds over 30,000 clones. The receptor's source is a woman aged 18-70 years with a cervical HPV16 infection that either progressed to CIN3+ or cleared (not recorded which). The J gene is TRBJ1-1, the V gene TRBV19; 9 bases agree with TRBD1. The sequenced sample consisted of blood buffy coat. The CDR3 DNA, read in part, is TGTGCCACCGCGGACAGGGGAGGCACCGAA. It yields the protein CATADRGGTE. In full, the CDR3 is CATADRGGTEAFF. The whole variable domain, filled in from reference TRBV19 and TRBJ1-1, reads DGGITQSPKYLFRKEGQNVTLSCEQNLNHDAMYWYRQDPGQGLRLIYYSQIVNDFQKGDIAEGYSVSREKKESFPLTVTSAQKNPTAFYLCATADRGGTEAFFGQGTRLTVV.